This passage covers 18 T cell receptor beta chains from one sample sequenced in a study of cytomegalovirus exposure and HLA in healthy donors. The PCR contained 60 Vbeta and 13 Jbeta primers. Assay used: immunoSEQ multiplex PCR; TCRdb lists only in-frame clones, some missing. The repertoire consists of some 190,000 clones, with 65% to 85% occurring once and the leading ten covering around 1.6%. The specimen was PBMCs. The source of these receptors is a woman aged 18-29 years in good health and CMV-seronegative.

This clone was detected only a few times. V gene TRBV2 combines with J gene TRBJ2-7; TRBD2 agrees at 9 bases. From germline, CDR1 is SNHLY and CDR2 FYNNEI. The trim removed 0 bases at V and 1 base at J, leaving 10 bases unmatched. The CDR3 sequence is 18 residues long. The CDR3 nucleotides read TGTGCCAGCAGTGAAGCGTTTAGCGGGAGTACTTGGTCCTACGAGCAGTACTTC. Protein product: CASSEAFSGSTWSYEQYF.

The chain has TRBV6-5 and TRBJ1-1; 7 positions agree with TRBD1. After removal of 6 bases from V and 4 bases from J, the junction contained 5 bases not matched to a gene. CDR3 size: 13 residues. CDR1 and CDR2 from the germline V gene are MNHEY and SVGAGI. The CDR3 reads CASRQNRGTEAFF. Here the CDR3 DNA reads TGTGCCAGCAGACAAAACAGGGGCACTGAAGCTTTCTTT.

The chain uses TRBV7-8 and TRBJ1-5; tentatively, D is TRBD1 (6 bases). CDR3 length: 16 residues. The ends were cut back, 5 bases at V and 0 bases at J, with 14 bases in the middle. Germline V gene sequence: CDR1 SGHVS, CDR2 FQNEAQ. CDR3 coding DNA: TGTGCCAGCAGCCCCACCGGGACATATAGCAATCAGCCCCAGCATTTT. It translates to CASSPTGTYSNQPQHF.

The chain joins TRBV18 to TRBJ2-5; TRBD1 agrees at 9 bases. Germline V lookup: CDR1 KGHSH, CDR2 LQKENI. V shed 4 bases and J 5 bases; nucleotides not matched to a gene: 5. CDR3 length: 14 residues. The CDR3 sequence: CASSLNDRGETQYF. The CDR3 nucleotides are TGTGCCAGCTCACTAAACGACAGGGGGGAGACCCAGTACTTC.

The rearrangement links TRBV5-1 to TRBJ2-1; D uncertain. The germline V gene encodes CDR1 SGHRS and CDR2 YFSETQ. The CDR3 extends over 15 amino acids. V was shortened by 5 bases and J by 5 bases, with 17 bases between the two germline ends. For the CDR3, the DNA is TGCGCCAGCAGAACTAACGGTGGCACCCACAATGAGCAGTTCTTC. Translated, it gives CASRTNGGTHNEQFF.

The CDR3 here is CASSFLGTRGTDTQYF. In DNA form, the CDR3 reads TGTGCCAGCAGCTTCTTAGGGACTAGGGGCACAGATACGCAGTATTTT. The rearrangement links TRBV5-4 to TRBJ2-3; 8 bases map to TRBD2. J was trimmed by 1 base and V by 2 bases; bases with no gene match: 6. CDR1 is SGHNT, CDR2 YYREEE, per germline (reference sequence). CDR3 length: 16 amino acids.

The chain is built from TRBV7-9 and TRBJ1-5, with D unclear. The V end was cut by 8 bases, the J end by 1 base, with 6 bases between. The CDR3 runs 12 residues. Germline assignment: CDR1 SEHNR and CDR2 FQNEAQ (reference sequence). The CDR3 DNA sequence: TGTGCCAGCTCGGGGAGCAATCAGCCCCAGCATTTT. This gives the protein CASSGSNQPQHF.

The chain employs TRBV6-5 and TRBJ1-1; D not certain. The CDR3 has 15 residues. V dropped 0 bases and J dropped 0 bases, with 8 bases sitting between them. The germline CDR1 and CDR2 sequences are MNHEY and SVGAGI. CDR3 in DNA: TGTGCCAGCAGTTACTCGAGAGGCGTGAACACTGAAGCTTTCTTT. It codes for CASSYSRGVNTEAFF.

The chain joins TRBV19 to TRBJ2-1, with 9 bases fitting TRBD1. CDR1 and CDR2 (germline): LNHDA, SQIVND (reference sequence). J was trimmed by 3 bases and V by 5 bases; bases with no gene match: 2. The CDR3 contains 14 residues. CDR3 amino acids: CASSVGQGYNEQFF. The CDR3 coding sequence is TGTGCCAGTAGTGTGGGACAGGGCTACAATGAGCAGTTCTTC. Variable domain in full (rest from reference TRBV19 and TRBJ2-1): DGGITQSPKYLFRKEGQNVTLSCEQNLNHDAMYWYRQDPGQGLRLIYYSQIVNDFQKGDIAEGYSVSREKKESFPLTVTSAQKNPTAFYLCASSVGQGYNEQFFGPGTRLTVL.

The gene calls are TRBV28 and TRBJ1-2; D is unresolved. The CDR3 length is 13 residues. The V and J ends lost 4 bases and 4 bases respectively, with 10 bases between them. Germline V lookup: CDR1 MDHEN, CDR2 SYDVKM. CDR3 amino acids: CASSSAGPYGYTF. DNA for the CDR3: TGTGCCAGCAGTTCGGCAGGCCCCTATGGCTACACCTTC.

The rearrangement uses TRBV10-3 and TRBJ2-7; weak D call: TRBD1 (6 bases). CDR1 ENHRY and CDR2 SYGVKD come from the germline V gene. This CDR3 is 13 amino acids long. Trimming cost V 0 bases and J 3 bases, with 6 bases left between them. The DNA for the CDR3 is TGTGCCATCAGTGAGTCGGACAGCTACGAGCAGTACTTC. Its translation is CAISESDSYEQYF.

J is TRBJ2-3 and V is TRBV5-1, with TRBD1 identical over 7 bases. There are 15 residues in the CDR3. The V and J ends lost 0 bases and 3 bases, in that order; junction bases with no gene match: 4. The germline CDR1 and CDR2 sequences are SGHRS and YFSETQ. CDR3 nucleotide sequence: TGCGCCAGCAGCTTGGCGTTGACAGGGACAGATACGCAGTATTTT. It specifies CASSLALTGTDTQYF.

This clone was counted only a few times. V usage is TRBV4-2 and J usage is TRBJ2-1; TRBD1 matches at 7 bases. With 10 bases clipped from V and 4 bases from J, the junction kept 19 bases outside the gene matches. The CDR3 is 17 amino acids. Germline V gives CDR1 LGHNA, CDR2 YNFKEQ. The CDR3 loop reads CATSRDSQALWYNEQFF. DNA for the CDR3: TGTGCCACCTCAAGGGACAGCCAGGCTCTGTGGTACAATGAGCAGTTCTTC.

This sequence joins TRBV6-6 and TRBJ2-1; 10 positions match TRBD2. The CDR3 covers 15 residues. V lost 6 bases to trimming and J lost 3 bases; unmatched junction nucleotides: 5. Per the germline V gene, CDR1 is MNHNY and CDR2 is SVGAGI (reference sequence). CDR3 sequence (DNA): TGTGCCAGCAGCGTGGGGACTAGCGACTACAATGAGCAGTTCTTC. Protein: CASSVGTSDYNEQFF.

The chain recombines TRBV2 with TRBJ2-1; no clear D gene. The V end lost 4 bases, the J end lost 5 bases, and 18 bases lay between the germline ends. The germline CDR1 and CDR2 sequences are SNHLY and FYNNEI. This CDR3 region has 16 residues. In DNA form, the CDR3 reads TGTGCCAGCAGTGCGCTCTGGGCTCCTGCCGACAATGAGCAGTTCTTC. Its translation: CASSALWAPADNEQFF. Drawing the rest from reference TRBV2 and TRBJ2-1, the complete variable domain is EPEVTQTPSHQVTQMGQEVILRCVPISNHLYFYWYRQILGQKVEFLVSFYNNEISEKSEIFDDQFSVERPDGSNFTLKIRSTKLEDSAMYFCASSALWAPADNEQFFGPGTRLTVL.

This clone was observed a few times. As DNA, the CDR3 is TGTGCCAGCAGCGTAGGAGGGAGCTGGGGTACGGGAAACACCATATATTTT. The encoded protein is CASSVGGSWGTGNTIYF. The chain employs TRBV9 and TRBJ1-3; unclear D gene. CDR3 length: 17 amino acids. Trimming removed 0 bases at V and 4 bases at J, with 17 bases between. Germline lookup yields CDR1 SGDLS and CDR2 YYNGEE. Based on the CDR3 plus reference TRBV9 and TRBJ1-3, the full variable domain is DSGVTQTPKHLITATGQRVTLRCSPRSGDLSVYWYQQSLDQGLQFLIQYYNGEERAKGNILERFSAQQFPDLHSELNLSSLELGDSALYFCASSVGGSWGTGNTIYFGEGSWLTVV.

The V and J genes are TRBV18 and TRBJ1-1; perhaps TRBD1 as D (5 bases). CDR1 is KGHSH, CDR2 LQKENI, per germline. The V gene lost 1 base and the J gene lost 5 bases, with 8 bases spanning the gap. The CDR3 length is 13 residues. The CDR3 bases are TGTGCCAGCTCACCACGGGAGGGGACTGAAGCTTTCTTT. Protein sequence: CASSPREGTEAFF.

The chain carries TRBV30 and TRBJ2-7; TRBD2 might be the D (5 bases). The CDR3 is 11 residues long. V was clipped by 4 bases and J by 2 bases, with 6 bases between them. The germline gives CDR1 GTSNPN, CDR2 SVGIG (reference sequence). DNA of the CDR3: TGTGCCTGGAAGGGAGCCTACGAGCAGTACTTC. As protein: CAWKGAYEQYF.